A single T cell receptor (beta chain) is shown here with its context. The sample comes from a study of blood T cell repertoires in COVID-19. Whole-study context: Sites in the United States, Italy and Spain provided acute and convalescent COVID-19 samples.

This CDR3 comprises 13 residues. Germline assignment: CDR1 KGHSH and CDR2 LQKENI. V was shortened by 4 bases and J by 5 bases, with 11 bases between the two germline ends. In the original analysis: Quantification of nucleated cells was approximated via reference gene primer amplification. Sequenced by immunoSEQ multiplex PCR; TCRdb stores in-frame clones only, minus some. That table gives V, J and clone size, and the DNA gave D and trimming. The data hold more than 150,000 clones, with 86% observed a single time. Sequencing used peripheral blood. This receptor was obtained from an older man with active or convalescent COVID-19. V and J are TRBV18 and TRBJ2-5, with D tentatively TRBD1 (6 bases). The CDR3 DNA reads TGTGCCAGCTCACGGGGACAACTGGAGACCCAGTACTTC. It encodes CASSRGQLETQYF.